Following are 22 T cell receptor beta chains from one sample sequenced in a study of shared clonotypes between healthy human individuals. The assay was immunoSEQ multiplex PCR, and TCRdb's table has in-frame clones only and misses some. The repertoire holds over 950,000 clones, with 77% as singletons. Input material: memory CD4+ T cells from PBMCs. Subset here: CD45RA-negative fraction. These receptors were collected from a man aged 18 to 29 in good health. Some clones in this sample may be carry-over from other donors' samples.

This clone turned up a few times. The chain employs TRBV2 and TRBJ2-7; TRBD2 might be the D (6 bases). The germline V gene has CDR1 SNHLY and CDR2 FYNNEI. Trimming took 7 bases from V and 1 from J, leaving 14 bases between them. The CDR3 has 14 amino acids. CDR3 sequence reads: CASKFRDLSYEQYF. The CDR3, as DNA: TGTGCCAGCAAGTTCCGGGACTTGTCCTACGAGCAGTACTTC.

The chain has TRBV9 and TRBJ2-1; tentative D call: TRBD2 (8 bases). V was pared by 4 bases and J by 8 bases, with 31 bases between. Germline V gene lookup returns CDR1 SGDLS and CDR2 YYNGEE. The CDR3 is 19 amino acids. The DNA for the CDR3 is TGTGCCAGCAGCTTATCCAAATCCGGGGGGGACAGCCGGGCGGATGAGCAGTTCTTC. This translates into CASSLSKSGGDSRADEQFF. Complete variable domain (other parts from reference TRBV9 and TRBJ2-1): DSGVTQTPKHLITATGQRVTLRCSPRSGDLSVYWYQQSLDQGLQFLIQYYNGEERAKGNILERFSAQQFPDLHSELNLSSLELGDSALYFCASSLSKSGGDSRADEQFFGPGTRLTVL.

The rearrangement links TRBV7-2 to TRBJ1-5, with D unclear. The CDR3 loop spans 14 amino acids. Trimming pared 1 base from V and 9 bases from J, leaving 13 bases between. Germline CDR1 SGHTA, CDR2 FQGNSA. DNA of the CDR3: TGTGCCAGCAGCTTAGGTCGGGGTGGAGGGCCCCAGCATTTT. This encodes CASSLGRGGGPQHF.

This sequence joins TRBV20-1 and TRBJ1-1, with TRBD1 as a possible D gene (5 bases). Trimming removed 1 base from V and 7 bases from J, with 7 bases in between. The CDR3 has 11 amino acids. Germline V gives CDR1 DFQATT, CDR2 SNEGSKA (reference sequence). CDR3 amino acids: CSARGRVEAFF. The CDR3, as DNA: TGCAGTGCTAGAGGCAGGGTTGAAGCTTTCTTT.

This clone was observed once. The J gene is TRBJ2-4, the V gene TRBV5-4; perhaps TRBD1 as D (6 bases). Germline V gene lookup returns CDR1 SGHNT and CDR2 YYREEE (reference sequence). This CDR3 spans 17 amino acids. V dropped 2 bases and J dropped 1 base, with 16 bases sitting between them. The CDR3 nucleotides read TGTGCCAGCAGCTTTGGGGAGCGCCAGGGGGCCAAAAACATTCAGTACTTC. Encoded protein: CASSFGERQGAKNIQYF.

This chain's CDR3 is CASSSTWSYRGYTF. CDR3 coding DNA: TGTGCCAGCAGTTCCACTTGGTCCTACCGCGGCTACACCTTC. The chain couples TRBV27 to TRBJ1-2; D remains unclear. The germline V gene has CDR1 MNHEY and CDR2 SMNVEV (reference sequence). The CDR3 is made up of 14 amino acids. V lost 4 bases to trimming and J lost 8 bases, with 17 bases between them.

This clone came up a few times. Other nucleotide sequences from this sample produce the same CDR3. V is TRBV7-2 and J is TRBJ2-7, with D unclear. Germline lookup yields CDR1 SGHTA and CDR2 FQGNSA. The ends were cut back, 1 base at V and 4 bases at J, with 8 bases in the middle. This CDR3 is built from 13 residues. The CDR3, as DNA: TGTGCCAGCAGCTTAGTGGGTGGGTACGAGCAGTACTTC. It yields the protein CASSLVGGYEQYF.

J is TRBJ2-1 and V is TRBV10-3; D unresolved. Trimming took 2 bases from V and 9 from J, leaving 11 bases between them. The germline V gene has CDR1 ENHRY and CDR2 SYGVKD. This CDR3 region has 13 residues. The CDR3 spells CAISEPPGREQFF. CDR3 in DNA: TGTGCCATCAGTGAGCCCCCGGGCCGTGAGCAGTTCTTC.

V gene TRBV6-6 combines with J gene TRBJ2-1; either TRBD1 or TRBD2 may fit D (5 bases each). The V gene lost 2 bases and the J gene lost 9 bases, with 17 bases spanning the gap. The CDR3 extends over 15 amino acids. From germline, CDR1 is MNHNY and CDR2 SVGAGI (reference sequence). The CDR3 sequence is CASSYRDLAGGEQFF. The CDR3 nucleotides read TGTGCCAGCAGTTACCGGGACCTGGCTGGCGGTGAGCAGTTCTTC.

The chain has TRBV28 and TRBJ2-5; TRBD2 matches 7 bases. Germline assignment: CDR1 MDHEN and CDR2 SYDVKM. With V trimmed by 4 bases and J by 2 bases, 4 bases remained unmatched. The CDR3 consists of 14 residues. DNA for the CDR3: TGTGCCAGCAGTTCCCGGGAGGTTCAAGAGACCCAGTACTTC. This translates into CASSSREVQETQYF.

This chain joins TRBV10-3 and TRBJ2-6; TRBD2 is a possible D gene (6 bases). Germline CDR1 and CDR2: ENHRY and SYGVKD. With 8 bases removed from V and 3 bases from J, the gap between germline ends came to 11 bases. The CDR3 spans 14 residues. The CDR3 nucleotides read TGTGCCATCGCCGGGGGAGGTGGGGCCAACGTCCTGACTTTC. Translation: CAIAGGGGANVLTF.

This chain links TRBV28 with TRBJ1-1; weak D call: TRBD1 (5 bases). The CDR3 extends over 16 amino acids. V lost 2 bases and J 1 base, leaving 14 bases between the germline ends. From germline, CDR1 is MDHEN and CDR2 SYDVKM. In DNA form, the CDR3 reads TGTGCCAGCAGTTTAGCCTCCGGGACGGGGAACACTGAAGCTTTCTTT. Protein product: CASSLASGTGNTEAFF.

The chain's CDR3 is CAISDPRDGYTF. For the CDR3, the DNA is TGTGCCATCAGTGACCCCAGGGACGGCTACACCTTC. The gene calls are TRBV10-3 and TRBJ1-2; TRBD1 is a possible D gene (5 bases). Trimming left V 3 bases short and J 8 bases short, with 10 bases between. The V gene's germline CDR1 is ENHRY and CDR2 SYGVKD. The CDR3 loop spans 12 amino acids.

This clone was seen a few times. The J gene is TRBJ2-1, the V gene TRBV6-6; maybe TRBD2 (6 bases). This CDR3 spans 14 amino acids. The V gene's germline CDR1 is MNHNY and CDR2 SVGAGI (reference sequence). The ends were cut back, 5 bases at V and 6 bases at J, with 14 bases in the middle. DNA of the CDR3: TGTGCCAGCAGTCGCGGGATTGATTCCAATGAGCAGTTCTTC. Translating it yields CASSRGIDSNEQFF.

In regard to this clone: Other DNA sequences of this sample code for an identical CDR3. This chain links TRBV28 with TRBJ1-2; D perhaps matches TRBD1 (6 bases). The V end was cut by 3 bases, the J end by 8 bases, with 10 bases between. CDR3 length equals 12 residues. In germline, CDR1 is MDHEN, CDR2 SYDVKM. CDR3 sequence reads: CASSLGGRGYTF. The CDR3, as DNA: TGTGCCAGCAGTTTGGGGGGGCGCGGCTACACCTTC.

The CDR3 reads CASSKKITSRTYNEQFF. The CDR3 DNA follows: TGTGCCAGCAGCAAGAAGATAACTAGCAGAACCTACAATGAGCAGTTCTTC. The rearrangement uses TRBV21-1 and TRBJ2-1; the DNA was not used to check the table's D call, TRBD2. TRBV21-1 is a listed pseudogene. The length of the CDR3 is 17 residues.

This rearrangement joins TRBV5-5 to TRBJ1-3; D not resolved. The germline V gene encodes CDR1 SGHKS and CDR2 YYEKEE (reference sequence). There are 15 residues in the CDR3. Trimming stripped 1 base from V and 0 bases from J, with 8 bases between. The CDR3 sequence: CASSLRWDSGNTIYF. The CDR3 DNA reads as TGTGCCAGCAGCTTGAGGTGGGACTCTGGAAACACCATATATTTT. Using reference TRBV5-5 and TRBJ1-3 for the parts outside the CDR3, the full variable domain is DAGVTQSPTHLIKTRGQQVTLRCSPISGHKSVSWYQQVLGQGPQFIFQYYEKEERGRGNFPDRFSARQFPNYSSELNVNALLLGDSALYLCASSLRWDSGNTIYFGEGSWLTVV.

This clone was seen just once. This chain joins TRBV5-1 and TRBJ2-5, with 8 bases identical to TRBD1. TRBJ2-7 matches the DNA end more closely, so the J call is doubtful. This CDR3 is built from 16 residues. The germline V gene encodes CDR1 SGHRS and CDR2 YFSETQ. CDR3 bases: TGCGCCAGCAGCCCATTCGCCCCGCCAGGGGGCGACGAGCAGTACTTC. Translating it yields CASSPFAPPGGDEQYF.

The chain uses TRBV28 and TRBJ1-1; D is unresolved. Germline V gene sequence: CDR1 MDHEN, CDR2 SYDVKM. The CDR3 runs to 11 residues. Trimming pared 8 bases from V and 9 bases from J, leaving 13 bases between. The CDR3 nucleotides are TGTGCCAGCCACATACGGGAGCAAGCTTTCTTT. This translates into CASHIREQAFF.

This chain links TRBV9 with TRBJ2-5; D ambiguous. This CDR3 is 13 amino acids long. Germline V CDR1 and CDR2: SGDLS, YYNGEE. V was trimmed by 4 bases and J by 5 bases, leaving 12 bases between them. CDR3 residues: CASSKGLTETQYF. The CDR3 DNA reads as TGTGCCAGCAGCAAAGGTTTGACGGAGACCCAGTACTTC. The full variable domain, with the rest looked up from reference TRBV9 and TRBJ2-5, is DSGVTQTPKHLITATGQRVTLRCSPRSGDLSVYWYQQSLDQGLQFLIQYYNGEERAKGNILERFSAQQFPDLHSELNLSSLELGDSALYFCASSKGLTETQYFGPGTRLLVL.

A remark on this clone: The sample carries other DNA sequences with the same CDR3. This chain links TRBV7-9 with TRBJ1-3; D gene ambiguous. Germline values: CDR1 SEHNR, CDR2 FQNEAQ (reference sequence). V lost 1 base and J lost 1, with 5 bases in between. This CDR3 is 14 amino acids long. CDR3 coding DNA: TGTGCCAGCAGCTTAGGGTTTTCTGGAAACACCATATATTTT. Its protein is CASSLGFSGNTIYF.

This clone was seen a handful of times. The chain has TRBV20-1 and TRBJ2-1; D is ambiguous. The V end was cut by 6 bases, the J end by 7 bases, with 7 bases between. The germline CDR1 and CDR2 sequences are DFQATT and SNEGSKA (reference sequence). The CDR3 is 10 amino acids. The CDR3 DNA follows: TGCAGTGCCTTTCGAAATGAGCAGTTCTTC. This translates into CSAFRNEQFF.